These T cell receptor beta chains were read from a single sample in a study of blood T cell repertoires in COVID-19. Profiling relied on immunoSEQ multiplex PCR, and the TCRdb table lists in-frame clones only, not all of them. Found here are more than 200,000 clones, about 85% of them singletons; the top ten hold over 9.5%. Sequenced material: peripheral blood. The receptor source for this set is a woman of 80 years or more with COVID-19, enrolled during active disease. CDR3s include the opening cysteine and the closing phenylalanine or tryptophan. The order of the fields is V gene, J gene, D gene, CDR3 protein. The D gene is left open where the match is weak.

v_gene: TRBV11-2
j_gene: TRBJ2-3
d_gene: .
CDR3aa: CASSFDRFTDTQYF

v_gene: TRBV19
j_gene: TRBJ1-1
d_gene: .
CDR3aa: CASSRQFDTEAFF

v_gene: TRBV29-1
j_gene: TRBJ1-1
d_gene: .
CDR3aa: CSVQPATEAFF

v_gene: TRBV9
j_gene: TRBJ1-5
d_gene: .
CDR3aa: CASSVGGTDSNQPQHF

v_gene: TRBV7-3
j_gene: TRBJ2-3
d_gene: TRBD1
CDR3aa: CASSSGTGGYTQYF

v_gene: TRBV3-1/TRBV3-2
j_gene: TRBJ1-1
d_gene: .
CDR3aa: CASSRQANTEAFF

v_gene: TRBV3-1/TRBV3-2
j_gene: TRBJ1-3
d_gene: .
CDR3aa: CASSQSLGAKRSGNTIYF

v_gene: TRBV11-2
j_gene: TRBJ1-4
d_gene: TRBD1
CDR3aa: CASSPTGQGGEKLFF

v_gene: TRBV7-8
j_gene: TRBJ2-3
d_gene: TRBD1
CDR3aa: CASSWGQAGADTQYF

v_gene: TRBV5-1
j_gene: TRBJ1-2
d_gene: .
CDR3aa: CASSNPTASGYTF

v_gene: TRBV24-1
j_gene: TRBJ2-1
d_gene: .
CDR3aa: CATSDSDRGVAFEQFF

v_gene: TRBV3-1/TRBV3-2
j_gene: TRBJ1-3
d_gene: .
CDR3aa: CASSARGSSGNTIYF

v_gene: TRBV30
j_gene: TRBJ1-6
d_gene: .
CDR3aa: CAFGLSPLHF

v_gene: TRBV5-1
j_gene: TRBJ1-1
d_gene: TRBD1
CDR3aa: CASSLSGQGAGEAFF

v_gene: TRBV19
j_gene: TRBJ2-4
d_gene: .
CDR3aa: CASSHSVLPGVPPFIAKNIQYF

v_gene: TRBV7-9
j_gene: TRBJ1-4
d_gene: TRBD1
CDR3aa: CASSSSTGIFEKLFF

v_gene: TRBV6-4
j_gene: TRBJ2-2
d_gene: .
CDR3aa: CASSDTDRATGELFF

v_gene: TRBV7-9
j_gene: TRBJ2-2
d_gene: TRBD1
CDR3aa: CASNKPGTGRAGELFF

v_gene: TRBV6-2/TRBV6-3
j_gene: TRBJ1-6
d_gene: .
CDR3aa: CASSGMTGSYNSPLHF

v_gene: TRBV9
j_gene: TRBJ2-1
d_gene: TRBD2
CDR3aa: CASSKLAVFGGYNEQFF

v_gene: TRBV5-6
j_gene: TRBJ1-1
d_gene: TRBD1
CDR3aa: CASSRGDRNTEAFF

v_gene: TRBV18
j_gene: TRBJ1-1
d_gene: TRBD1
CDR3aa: CASSPAQGVAEAFF

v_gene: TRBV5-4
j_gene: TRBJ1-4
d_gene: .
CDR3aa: CASSLGGSGYEKLFF

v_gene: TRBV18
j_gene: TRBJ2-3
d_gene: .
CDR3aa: CASSLLETDTQYF